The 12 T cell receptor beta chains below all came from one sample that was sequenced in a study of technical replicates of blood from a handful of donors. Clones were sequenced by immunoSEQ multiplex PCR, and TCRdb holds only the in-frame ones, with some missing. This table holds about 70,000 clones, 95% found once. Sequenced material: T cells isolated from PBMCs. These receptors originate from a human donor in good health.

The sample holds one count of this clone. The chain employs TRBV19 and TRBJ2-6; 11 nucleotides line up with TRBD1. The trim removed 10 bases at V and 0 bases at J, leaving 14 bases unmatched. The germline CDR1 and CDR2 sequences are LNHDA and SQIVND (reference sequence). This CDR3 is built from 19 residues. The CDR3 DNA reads TGTGCCACTTCCGTGTTGGGACAGGGGGTTTTCTCTGGGGCCAACGTCCTGACTTTC. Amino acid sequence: CATSVLGQGVFSGANVLTF.

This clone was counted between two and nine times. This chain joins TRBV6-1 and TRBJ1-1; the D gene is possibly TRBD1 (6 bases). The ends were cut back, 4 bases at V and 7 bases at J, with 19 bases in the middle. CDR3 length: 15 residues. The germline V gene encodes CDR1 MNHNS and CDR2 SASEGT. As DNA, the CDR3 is TGTGCCAGCAGTGGGCGACAGGATCGCGGAAATGAAGCTTTCTTT. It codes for CASSGRQDRGNEAFF.

CDR3 DNA sequence: TGTGCCAGCAGCCTACAGGGTACCACTGAAGCTTTCTTT. Its translation is CASSLQGTTEAFF. The rearrangement links TRBV11-3 to TRBJ1-1; D is perhaps TRBD1 (6 bases). There are 13 residues in the CDR3. Deletions cut 5 bases from V and 4 bases from J, with 11 bases between. Germline CDR1 reads SGHNT; CDR2 reads YENEEA.

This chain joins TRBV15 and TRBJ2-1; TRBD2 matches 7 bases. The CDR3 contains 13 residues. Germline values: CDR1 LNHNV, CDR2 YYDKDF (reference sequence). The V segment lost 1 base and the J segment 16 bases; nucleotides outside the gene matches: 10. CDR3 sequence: CATSRGDLAGGFF. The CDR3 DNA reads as TGTGCCACCAGCAGAGGAGATTTAGCGGGCGGATTCTTC. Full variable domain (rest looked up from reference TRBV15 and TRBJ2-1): DAMVIQNPRYQVTQFGKPVTLSCSQTLNHNVMYWYQQKSSQAPKLLFHYYDKDFNNEADTPDNFQSRRPNTSFCFLDIRSPGLGDTAMYLCATSRGDLAGGFFGPGTRLTVL.

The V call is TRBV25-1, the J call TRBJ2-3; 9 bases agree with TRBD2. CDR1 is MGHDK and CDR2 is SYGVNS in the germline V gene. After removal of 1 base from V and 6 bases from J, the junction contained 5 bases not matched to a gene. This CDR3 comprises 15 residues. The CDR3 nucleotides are TGTGCCAGCAGTGAATTCTCTAGCGGGGCCGATACGCAGTATTTT. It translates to CASSEFSSGADTQYF.

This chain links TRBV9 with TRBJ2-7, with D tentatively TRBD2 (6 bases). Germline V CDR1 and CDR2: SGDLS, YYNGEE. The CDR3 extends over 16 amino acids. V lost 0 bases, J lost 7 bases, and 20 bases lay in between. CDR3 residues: CASSVGTTSPPGEQYF. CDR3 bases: TGTGCCAGCAGCGTAGGCACGACTAGTCCCCCAGGGGAGCAGTACTTC.

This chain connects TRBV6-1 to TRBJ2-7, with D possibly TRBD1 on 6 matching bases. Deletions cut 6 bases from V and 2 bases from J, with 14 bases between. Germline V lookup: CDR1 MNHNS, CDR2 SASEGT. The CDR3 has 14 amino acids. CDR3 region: CASRAEGGAYEQYF. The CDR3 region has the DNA TGTGCCAGCAGGGCAGAAGGGGGAGCCTACGAGCAGTACTTC.

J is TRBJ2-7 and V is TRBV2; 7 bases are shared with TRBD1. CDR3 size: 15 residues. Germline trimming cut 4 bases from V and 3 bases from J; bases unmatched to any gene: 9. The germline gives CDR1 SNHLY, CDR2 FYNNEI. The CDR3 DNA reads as TGTGCCAGCAGTGTAGTAGCAGGGGGTTTCTACGAGCAGTACTTC. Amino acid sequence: CASSVVAGGFYEQYF.

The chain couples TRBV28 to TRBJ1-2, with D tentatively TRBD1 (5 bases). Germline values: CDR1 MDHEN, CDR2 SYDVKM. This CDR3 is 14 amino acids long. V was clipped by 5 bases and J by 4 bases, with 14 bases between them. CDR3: CASSASGSGYGYTF. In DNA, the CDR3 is TGTGCCAGCAGTGCGTCAGGGTCTGGCTATGGCTACACCTTC.

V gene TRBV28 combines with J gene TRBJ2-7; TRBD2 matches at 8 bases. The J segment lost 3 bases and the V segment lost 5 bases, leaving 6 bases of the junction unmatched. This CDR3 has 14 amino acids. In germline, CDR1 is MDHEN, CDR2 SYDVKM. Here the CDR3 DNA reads TGTGCCAGCAGTCGAGCGGGAGCGGACTACGAGCAGTACTTC. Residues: CASSRAGADYEQYF.

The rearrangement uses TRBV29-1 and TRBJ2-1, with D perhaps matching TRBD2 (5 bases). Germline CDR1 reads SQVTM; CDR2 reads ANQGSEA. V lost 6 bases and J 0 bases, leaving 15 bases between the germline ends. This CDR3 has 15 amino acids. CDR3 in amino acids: CSVKSTRSSYNEQFF. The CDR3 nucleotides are TGCAGCGTCAAAAGTACTAGAAGCTCCTACAATGAGCAGTTCTTC.

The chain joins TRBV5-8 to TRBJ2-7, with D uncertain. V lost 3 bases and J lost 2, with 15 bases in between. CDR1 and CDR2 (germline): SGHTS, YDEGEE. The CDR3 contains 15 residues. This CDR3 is CASSSFGRSAYEQYF. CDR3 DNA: TGTGCCAGCAGCTCTTTTGGCAGGTCAGCCTACGAGCAGTACTTC.